This T cell receptor (beta chain) was identified during a study of shared clonotypes between healthy human individuals. Trimming stripped 3 bases from V and 5 bases from J, with 13 bases between. The CDR3 contains 14 residues. Germline V lookup: CDR1 SGHRS, CDR2 YFSETQ. Sequenced by immunoSEQ multiplex PCR; TCRdb stores in-frame clones only, minus some. The table shows around 1.6 million clones, with 98% occurring only once. Sequences were obtained from naive CD4+ T cells sorted from blood. Subset here: CD45RA+ positively selected. The chain couples TRBV5-1 to TRBJ2-3, with D tentatively TRBD2 (5 bases). The source of this sequence is a man aged 30-40 years in good health. Here the CDR3 reads CASSSTRVLDTQYF. The CDR3 DNA sequence: TGCGCCAGCAGCTCAACTAGAGTACTAGATACGCAGTATTTT.